This T cell receptor (beta chain) was identified in a study of blood T cells in healthy people across ages (dated by TCRdb to the mid-2010s). For the wider study: Template switching captured roughly one uniquely barcoded TCR beta cDNA molecule per two T cells in model experiments. To track age-related changes in TCR beta repertoire diversity, the study relied on deep sequencing normalized with unique cDNA molecular identifiers. The donors were split into four age groups: young (average approximately 16 years), middle-aged (roughly 42), aged (more than 60) and long-lived (under 85). To avoid experimental bias, donors of different ages were spread randomly across the sequencing lanes. Using the same blood draw, the study looked at two additional independent replicas of 1 million unique cDNA reads for two donors, one aged 18 to 30 and the other aged 80 or older.

The library was made by 5' RACE. Sequencing was performed on an Illumina HiSeq 2500. The second PCR ran for roughly 6 to 11 cycles and used a J-beta primer mix along with a sample-barcoded 5' primer. A unique molecular identifier was introduced onto each TCR beta cDNA molecule by a template-switch 5' adaptor carrying 12 random nucleotides. Each sample yielded at least 3 million CDR3-containing paired-end reads. First-strand cDNA synthesis was performed from all RNA using the Mint cDNA synthesis kit, with priming by a TRBC-specific oligonucleotide. Following uracil-DNA glycosylase treatment, a first 18-cycle PCR with universal primers M1SS and BC2_uni_R was performed on all cDNA. As for how the authors treated the data: Normalization of each sample was performed by random selection of 1 million high-quality reads, each carrying a distinct molecular identifier. Reads with shared molecular identifiers were discarded instead of being binned into consensus sequences. MiTCR, with a Q25 quality threshold and the strictest error-elimination algorithm, was used for CDR3 identification, clonotype clustering and error correction. A nonparametric unseen species model with Euler transformation was used to estimate lower-bound total TCR beta diversity. Starting from the raw public reads, TCRdb applied fastp trimming at Q25, assembled clones with MiXCR and retained in-frame beta chains. Each CDR3 protein gets just one entry, which takes the most common genes and DNA from the rows behind it. The V and J calls and clone size come from TCRdb's table, not from the authors' own analysis. Here the sample has over a million distinct CDR3 sequences; approximately 43% occur a single time. The leading ten clones occupy more than 4% of the sample.

CDR1 and CDR2, looked up from the germline V gene, are SGHVS and FNYEAQ. The CDR3, cysteine through phenylalanine, is 21 amino acids long. Just CDR3 DNA is preserved here, 63 bases in frame from base 1. Systemically healthy Caucasian individuals from Russia, roughly 40 in total and aged about 6 to 100 years, were included as donors. Approximately 9.3 milliliters of peripheral blood were drawn from each donor into EDTA-treated Vacutainer tubes. Ficoll-Paque density-gradient centrifugation was used to isolate PBMCs, with at least 7 million per sample. Trizol reagent was used to extract total RNA from the PBMCs, yielding at least 5.5 micrograms per sample. Naive CD45RAhigh/CD27high T cell percentages were measured by flow cytometry on a PBMC aliquot from every donor. The study at large found these results: Compared with the aged group, the long-lived group had more naive CD4+ T cells, fewer expanded clones and increased TCR diversity, a pattern suggesting age selection. Because the CMV infection status of the donors was unknown, age-related changes in expanded clonotypes may potentially have been confounded. Estimates of total diversity based on one million sequenced T cells were regarded as lower bounds and as underestimates. Bulk unsorted PBMC profiling prevented conclusive comparison of naive and antigen-experienced compartments. Observed TCR beta diversity per million T cells fell roughly linearly with age, and a significant reduction was already apparent by age approximately 40. Observed TCR beta diversity correlated strongly with the percentage of naive T cells measured by flow cytometry.

For this clonotype: Its specific antigen is unknown. A read error may produce the germline difference seen at one junction end.

The sequence came from a woman under 30 in good health. The chain couples TRBV7-6 to TRBJ1-2; TRBD1 agrees with 7 junctional bases. The sequenced material came from blood. Here is the DNA: TGTGACAGCAGCTTAGATTCCCGGCAGACAGGGATCGGCTATCCTAACTATGGCTACACCTTC. Its protein reads: CDSSLDSRQTGIGYPNYGYTF.